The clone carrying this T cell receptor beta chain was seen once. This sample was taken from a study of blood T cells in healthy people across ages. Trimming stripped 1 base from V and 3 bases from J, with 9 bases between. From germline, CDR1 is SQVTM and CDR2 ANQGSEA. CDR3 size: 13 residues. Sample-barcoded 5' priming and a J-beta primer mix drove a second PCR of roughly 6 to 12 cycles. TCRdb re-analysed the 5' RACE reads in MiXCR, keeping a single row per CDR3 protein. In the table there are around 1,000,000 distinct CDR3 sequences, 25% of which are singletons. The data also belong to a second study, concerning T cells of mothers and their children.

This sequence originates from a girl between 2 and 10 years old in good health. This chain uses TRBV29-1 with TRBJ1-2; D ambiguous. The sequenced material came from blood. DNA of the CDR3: TGCAGCGTTGAAGTAAGGACGGACTATGGCTACACCTTC. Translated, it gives CSVEVRTDYGYTF. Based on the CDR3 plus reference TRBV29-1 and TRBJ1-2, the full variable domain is SAVISQKPSRDICQRGTSLTIQCQVDSQVTMMFWYRQQPGQSLTLIATANQGSEATYESGFVIDKFPISRPNLTFSTLTVSNMSPEDSSIYLCSVEVRTDYGYTFGSGTRLTVV.